Following are 8 T cell receptor beta chains from one sample sequenced in a study of regulatory and conventional T cells in RAG deficiency. Libraries were prepared by immunoSEQ multiplex PCR; TCRdb keeps only in-frame clonotypes and omits some of them. The data show 30,000 to 35,000 clones, with 90% seen just once and 5.4% held by the top ten. The same data also went into a second study, on regulatory T cells. In that study: The primer mix had 52 TRBV and 13 TRBJ primers.

Sequenced sample: CD8+ T cells sorted from blood. The source is a human donor in good health.

The chain is built from TRBV19 and TRBJ2-3; D is ambiguous. CDR3 size: 14 residues. V lost 5 bases, J lost 4 bases, and 13 bases lay in between. Germline CDR1 and CDR2: LNHDA and SQIVND (reference sequence). The CDR3 DNA is TGTGCCAGTAGTCCGTCGGTAGCCCCAGATACGCAGTATTTT. It encodes CASSPSVAPDTQYF.

The chain employs TRBV6-1 and TRBJ2-3; 11 nucleotides align to TRBD2. CDR3 size: 18 residues. Trimming took 3 bases from V and 2 from J; bases not matched to a gene: 10. Germline CDR1 and CDR2: MNHNS and SASEGT. CDR3 nucleotides: TGTGCCAGCAGTGACGGGCTCGGACTAGCGGGTTACACAGATACGCAGTATTTT. This sequence encodes CASSDGLGLAGYTDTQYF.

A note on this clone: The junction and the germline gene differ at one end; a read error may be behind it. V is TRBV5-1 and J is TRBJ2-1, with 7 bases lining up with TRBD1. From germline, CDR1 is SGHRS and CDR2 YFSETQ. The CDR3 consists of 14 residues. This CDR3 is CVSSYTGQSNEQFF. Written as DNA, the CDR3 is TGCGTCAGCAGCTACACGGGACAGTCCAATGAGCAGTTCTTC.

V usage is TRBV6-5 and J usage is TRBJ1-2; the D gene is possibly TRBD1 (5 bases). V was cut by 4 bases and J by 7 bases, with 16 bases left in between. CDR1 is MNHEY and CDR2 is SVGAGI in the germline V gene. This CDR3 has 14 residues. As DNA, the CDR3 is TGTGCCAGCAGTTGGGGGGAAAATTACGGTGGCTACACCTTC. Amino acid sequence: CASSWGENYGGYTF.

The chain carries TRBV11-2 and TRBJ2-3; no clear D. V was shortened by 5 bases and J by 5 bases, with 8 bases between the two germline ends. The CDR3 covers 12 residues. Germline CDR1 and CDR2: SGHAT and FQNNGV. The CDR3 spells CASSRPGDTQYF. The CDR3 DNA sequence: TGTGCCAGCAGCCGACCTGGAGATACGCAGTATTTT. Combining the CDR3 with reference TRBV11-2 and TRBJ2-3 gives the whole variable domain EAGVAQSPRYKIIEKRQSVAFWCNPISGHATLYWYQQILGQGPKLLIQFQNNGVVDDSQLPKDRFSAERLKGVDSTLKIQPAKLEDSAVYLCASSRPGDTQYFGPGTRLTVL.

This clone was seen only once. The rearrangement links TRBV11-3 to TRBJ1-5; weak D call: TRBD1 (6 bases). The germline V gene has CDR1 SGHNT and CDR2 YENEEA. Trimming shortened V by 5 bases and J by 1 base, and 24 bases separated the two germline ends. CDR3 size: 19 residues. CDR3 protein: CASSVNQGPRRASNQPQHF. DNA for the CDR3: TGTGCCAGCAGCGTCAACCAGGGGCCGCGAAGGGCAAGCAATCAGCCCCAGCATTTT.

V is TRBV10-1 and J is TRBJ2-7; 9 bases line up with TRBD1. Germline trimming cut 3 bases from V and 5 bases from J; bases unmatched to any gene: 5. Germline V gene data show CDR1 as WNHNN and CDR2 as SYGVQD (reference sequence). The CDR3 covers 14 residues. CDR3 loop: CASSDGTGFDEQYF. In nucleotides, the CDR3 is TGCGCCAGCAGTGACGGGACAGGGTTCGACGAGCAGTACTTC.

The chain links TRBV9 to TRBJ1-6; 8 nucleotides agree with TRBD1. The junction had 5 bases not matched to a gene; V was cut back by 3 bases and J by 9 bases. The V gene's germline CDR1 is SGDLS and CDR2 YYNGEE. This CDR3 is built from 14 residues. In nucleotides, the CDR3 is TGTGCCAGCAGCGGGGGACAGGCTGGTTCACCCCTCCACTTT. Amino acids: CASSGGQAGSPLHF.